This T cell receptor beta chain originates from a study of shared clonotypes between healthy human individuals. Germline V gene sequence: CDR1 SGDLS, CDR2 YYNGEE. The germline V and J ends were trimmed by 3 bases and 8 bases, with 8 bases remaining between them. The CDR3 length is 12 residues. An even split of each subset's genomic DNA across several immunoSEQ plates was performed. Assay used: immunoSEQ multiplex PCR; TCRdb lists only in-frame clones, some missing. The data contain approximately 530,000 clones, 90% to 97% of them seen just once; the ten biggest clones take up about 0.064%. CD4+ cells underwent separation, giving CD45RA+ naive and CD45RA-negative memory subsets.

This receptor was taken from a woman in her twenties or thirties in good health. The chain links TRBV9 to TRBJ2-2; no definite D call. Material: naive CD4+ T cells sorted from blood. Regarding subset: CD45RA+ positively selected. The CDR3 nucleotides read TGTGCCAGCAGCGCTCATCCGGGGGAGCTGTTTTTT. Protein product: CASSAHPGELFF.